This T cell receptor beta chain came from a study of T-cell memory formation after mild COVID-19. Concerning this clonotype: One end of the junction does not line up with germline, which may come from a read error.

The germline CDR1 and CDR2 sequences are SGHTA and FQGNSA. The CDR3 extends over 14 amino acids. TCRdb re-derived calls from the 5' RACE reads in MiXCR, one entry per CDR3 protein. Here the sample spans 300,000 to 400,000 distinct CDR3 sequences, 10% to 15% being singletons. The genes are TRBV7-2 and TRBJ2-3, with a possible D match to TRBD2 (5 bases). This sequence was found in a man aged 18 to 29 who had mild COVID-19 (a few samples of this study predate the infection). Cell type and time point are not known. Source material: PBMCs or a T cell subset sorted from them (not recorded which). CDR3 coding DNA: TGTGCCAGCAACTTAGAGGTCGAGGGTTATACGCAGTATTTT. Its translation: CASNLEVEGYTQYF. Combining the CDR3 with reference TRBV7-2 and TRBJ2-3 gives the whole variable domain GAGVSQSPSNKVTEKGKDVELRCDPISGHTALYWYRQSLGQGLEFLIYFQGNSAPDKSGLPSDRFSAERTGGSVSTLTIQRTQQEDSAVYLCASNLEVEGYTQYFGPGTRLTVL.